This T cell receptor (beta chain) was sequenced in a study of molecular identifiers for immune sequencing clone quantification. TCRdb reprocessed the PCR reads with MiXCR, giving one entry per CDR3 protein. The sample lists 70,000 to 95,000 distinct CDR3 sequences, 15% to 20% occurring once. This clonotype has a count of ten or more. CDR3 length: 14 residues. CDR1 and CDR2 (germline): SGHTA, FQGNSA. Losses at the gene ends were 6 bases for V and 4 bases for J; bases not matched to a gene: 2. Sequencing input: naive CD8+ T cells from blood, with Jurkat cell RNA spiked in. Subset described: FACS-sorted CD8+CD4-CCR7+CD45RA+ naive T cells. The origin of this receptor is a human donor in good health. Some libraries in this study had Jurkat cell RNA spiked in. The rearrangement uses TRBV7-2 and TRBJ2-3; 12 bases align to TRBD2. The CDR3 region is CASSLAGGSDTQYF. For the CDR3, the DNA is TGTGCCAGCAGTCTAGCGGGGGGGTCAGATACGCAGTATTTT.